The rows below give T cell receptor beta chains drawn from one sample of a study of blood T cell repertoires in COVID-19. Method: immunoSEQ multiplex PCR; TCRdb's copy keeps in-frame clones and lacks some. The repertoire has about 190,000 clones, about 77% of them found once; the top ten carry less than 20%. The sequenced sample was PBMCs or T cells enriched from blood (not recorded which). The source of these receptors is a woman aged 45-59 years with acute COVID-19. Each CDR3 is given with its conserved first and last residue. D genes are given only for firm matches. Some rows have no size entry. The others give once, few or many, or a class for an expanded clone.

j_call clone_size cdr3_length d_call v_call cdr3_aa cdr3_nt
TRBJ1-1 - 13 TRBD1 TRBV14 CASSRNRGTEAFF TGTGCCAGCAGCCGGAACAGGGGGACCGAAGCTTTCTTT
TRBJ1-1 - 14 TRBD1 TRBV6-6 CASSTGQGGTEAFF TGTGCCAGCAGCACCGGACAGGGGGGCACTGAAGCTTTCTTT
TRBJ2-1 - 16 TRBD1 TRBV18 CASSSGGQGEGNEQFF TGTGCCAGCTCGTCCGGCGGACAGGGGGAAGGCAATGAGCAGTTCTTC
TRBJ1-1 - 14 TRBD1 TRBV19 CASSIGQGTTEAFF TGTGCCAGTAGTATCGGACAGGGGACCACTGAAGCTTTCTTT
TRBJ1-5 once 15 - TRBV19 CASSAQGLSNQPQHF TGTGCCAGTAGCGCCCAGGGCCTTAGCAATCAGCCCCAGCATTTT
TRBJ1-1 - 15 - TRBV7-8 CASSLSSGRGTEAFF TGTGCCAGCAGCTTATCATCGGGGCGGGGCACTGAAGCTTTCTTT
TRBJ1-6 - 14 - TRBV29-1 CSVRSQGIGSPLHF TGCAGCGTTCGCTCACAGGGAATTGGTTCACCCCTCCACTTT
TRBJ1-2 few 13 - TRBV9 CASSAGLGYGYTF TGTGCCAGCAGCGCCGGACTTGGCTATGGCTACACCTTC
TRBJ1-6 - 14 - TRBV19 CASSPISVNSPLHF TGTGCCAGTAGTCCTATATCGGTTAATTCACCCCTCCACTTT
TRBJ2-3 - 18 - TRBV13 CASSTGDWHLNPTDTQYF TGTGCCAGCAGCACCGGGGATTGGCATCTAAACCCCACAGATACGCAGTATTTT
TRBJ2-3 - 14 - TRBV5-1 CASKSTGSTDTQYF TGCGCCAGCAAAAGCACCGGTAGCACAGATACGCAGTATTTT
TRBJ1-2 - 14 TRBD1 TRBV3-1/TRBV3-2 CASSQDSRGEGYTF TGTGCCAGCAGCCAAGATAGCAGGGGGGAGGGCTACACCTTC
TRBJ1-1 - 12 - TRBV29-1 CSAVQGWTEAFF TGCAGCGCCGTACAGGGATGGACTGAAGCTTTCTTT
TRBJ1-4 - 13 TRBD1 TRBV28 CASSGQVWEKLFF TGTGCCAGCAGTGGACAGGTCTGGGAAAAACTGTTTTTT
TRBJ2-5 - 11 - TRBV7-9 CASSRVETQYF TGTGCCAGCAGCCGGGTGGAGACCCAGTACTTC